This is a list of T cell receptor beta chains from one sample in a study of cytomegalovirus exposure and HLA in healthy donors. Libraries were prepared by immunoSEQ multiplex PCR; TCRdb keeps only in-frame clonotypes and omits some of them. The top ten hold roughly 1.2% of the sample, which has approximately 120,000 clones, 90% to 95% seen once. The sequencing input was PBMCs. The receptors come from a woman younger than 35 in good health and CMV-seronegative. Each CDR3 is given with its conserved first and last residue. The order of the fields is V gene, CDR3 length, D gene, clone size, J gene, CDR3 DNA, CDR3 protein. The D gene is left open where the match is weak. Clone size, where shown, is once, few, many, or a class for clones that have expanded.

>TRBV27|16|TRBD1|few|TRBJ1-6
TGTGCCAGCAGGAGGACAGGGCCGATCTATAATTCACCCCTCCACTTT
CASRRTGPIYNSPLHF
>TRBV28|13|NA|NA|TRBJ2-5
TGTGCCAGCAGTTTGGGCCGCGAAGAGACCCAGTACTTC
CASSLGREETQYF
>TRBV7-8|11|NA|NA|TRBJ2-7
TGTGCCAGCAGCTTACACTACGAGCAGTACTTC
CASSLHYEQYF
>TRBV28|12|TRBD2|few|TRBJ2-5
TGTGCCAGCAATAGCGGGATCGAGACCCAGTACTTC
CASNSGIETQYF
>TRBV2|12|NA|NA|TRBJ2-3
TGTGCCAGCAGTGAAGGAGTGGATACGCAGTATTTT
CASSEGVDTQYF
>TRBV2|15|NA|once|TRBJ2-2
TGTGCCAGCAGAATAAGAGTCGGTCCCACCGGGGAGCTGTTTTTT
CASRIRVGPTGELFF
>TRBV28|15|NA|NA|TRBJ1-4
TGTGCCAGCAGTTTAGTGGGAGAAACTAATGAAAAACTGTTTTTT
CASSLVGETNEKLFF
>TRBV6-5|14|NA|few|TRBJ2-7
TGTGCCAGCAGCCCCGCTGTTGGGCTACACGAGCAGTACTTC
CASSPAVGLHEQYF
>TRBV7-8|11|NA|NA|TRBJ2-5
TGTGCCAGCAGCTCTCAAGAGACCCAGTACTTC
CASSSQETQYF
>TRBV29-1|13|NA|NA|TRBJ1-4
TGCAGCGTAGCGTCCCCGTTTAGAGAAAAACTGTTTTTT
CSVASPFREKLFF
>TRBV5-1|14|NA|NA|TRBJ1-5
TGCGCCAGCAGCTTGGATGGAGGGCAACAGCCCCAGCATTTT
CASSLDGGQQPQHF
>TRBV28|14|TRBD1|NA|TRBJ2-7
TGTGCCAGCAGTTTCCCACGGGACAGGGGCGAGCAGTACTTC
CASSFPRDRGEQYF
>TRBV5-5|14|NA|once|TRBJ2-1
TGTGCCAGCAGCCCATCCCGGTCCTACAATGAGCAGTTCTTC
CASSPSRSYNEQFF
>TRBV19|14|NA|NA|TRBJ1-1
TGTGCCAGTAGTATTGGCAGCGCGAACACTGAAGCTTTCTTT
CASSIGSANTEAFF
>TRBV30|14|TRBD1|NA|TRBJ1-1
TGTGCCTGGGATAGGGACAGGTGGGGTACTGAAGCTTTCTTT
CAWDRDRWGTEAFF
>TRBV28|16|TRBD1|once|TRBJ1-3
TGTGCCAGCAGTTTAAGACAGGGGGCCGGTGGAAACACCATATATTTT
CASSLRQGAGGNTIYF
>TRBV18|14|NA|NA|TRBJ2-1
TGTGCCAGCTCACCACAGGGGAACTACAATGAGCAGTTCTTC
CASSPQGNYNEQFF
>TRBV4-1|18|NA|NA|TRBJ2-1
TGCGCCAGCAGCCAAGATGGCCCATCGAGCGGTTCCTACAATGAGCAGTTCTTC
CASSQDGPSSGSYNEQFF
>TRBV30|13|NA|NA|TRBJ2-1
TGTGCCTGGAGTCCCAAAGCGAACAGGGTGCAGTTCTTC
CAWSPKANRVQFF
>TRBV30|14|NA|NA|TRBJ2-6
TGTGCCTGGACAGCGAGCTCTGGGGCCAACGTCCTGACTTTC
CAWTASSGANVLTF
>TRBV19|12|NA|NA|TRBJ1-1
TGTGCCAGTAGTATAGGAGTCGCTGAAGCTTTCTTT
CASSIGVAEAFF
>TRBV30|13|TRBD1|NA|TRBJ2-3
TGTGCCTGGGGGGGACAGGGCGTTGAAACGCAGTATTTT
CAWGGQGVETQYF
>TRBV9|15|NA|NA|TRBJ2-3
TGTGCCAGCAGCGTCCGGGGGGCCCACACAGATACGCAGTATTTT
CASSVRGAHTDTQYF
>TRBV10-3|15|TRBD2|NA|TRBJ2-7
TGTGCCATCAGGGGGACTAGCGGGTCCTCCTACGAGCAGTACTTC
CAIRGTSGSSYEQYF
>TRBV27|14|NA|NA|TRBJ2-3
TGTGCCAGCAGTTCACTGGTCTCCACAGATACGCAGTATTTT
CASSSLVSTDTQYF
>TRBV4-2|13|NA|NA|TRBJ1-4
TGTGCCAGCAGCCAAGACGGGGGAGAAAAACTGTTTTTT
CASSQDGGEKLFF
>TRBV2|15|TRBD1|few|TRBJ1-6
TGTGCCAGCAGTGGAGCGGGACAGGGCTTCTCACCCCTCCACTTT
CASSGAGQGFSPLHF
>TRBV9|14|TRBD1|NA|TRBJ2-3
TGTGCCAGCAGCCCGAGACAGGGACCAGATACGCAGTATTTT
CASSPRQGPDTQYF
>TRBV2|15|TRBD1|NA|TRBJ1-1
TGTGCCAGCAGTGAAAGGGTTCTGCGGACAGGGGAAGCTTTCTTT
CASSERVLRTGEAFF
>TRBV9|14|NA|NA|TRBJ2-7
TGTGCCAGCAGCGTTGGGCCTGAATCCTACGAGCAGTACTTC
CASSVGPESYEQYF
>TRBV30|14|NA|NA|TRBJ1-1
TGTGCCTGGAGTACTAGCTCTTCTAACACTGAAGCTTTCTTT
CAWSTSSSNTEAFF
>TRBV5-5|16|TRBD1|NA|TRBJ1-1
TGTGCCAGCAGCTTTAGACAGGGGACCATGAACACTGAAGCTTTCTTT
CASSFRQGTMNTEAFF
>TRBV7-9|14|NA|NA|TRBJ2-1
TGTGCCAGCAGCTTAGTTGGACAGTACAATGAGCAGTTCTTC
CASSLVGQYNEQFF
>TRBV7-6|18|NA|NA|TRBJ2-3
TGTGCCAGCAGCTTAGGTCAAGGTGGCTACAGGAGCACAGATACGCAGTATTTT
CASSLGQGGYRSTDTQYF
>TRBV7-9|15|NA|NA|TRBJ1-1
TGTGCCAGCAGCTTAGAGTATGGTAGGAACACTGAAGCTTTCTTT
CASSLEYGRNTEAFF
>TRBV25-1|13|NA|NA|TRBJ2-2
TGTGCCAGCATAGGGGGAAACACCGGGGAGCTGTTTTTT
CASIGGNTGELFF
>TRBV2|11|NA|NA|TRBJ2-5
TGTGCCAGCGACAGGAAAGAGACCCAGTACTTC
CASDRKETQYF
>TRBV5-1|14|NA|NA|TRBJ2-7
TGCGCCAGCAGCCCCCGGGACACTAACTACGAGCAGTACTTC
CASSPRDTNYEQYF
>TRBV11-2|13|NA|few|TRBJ1-1
TGTGCCAGCAGCTTAGGCGAAAACACTGAAGCTTTCTTT
CASSLGENTEAFF
>TRBV5-1|15|TRBD1|NA|TRBJ1-1
TGCGCCAGCAGCCCCAGGACAGGAGAGAACACTGAAGCTTTCTTT
CASSPRTGENTEAFF
>TRBV18|15|TRBD1|NA|TRBJ1-5
TGTGCCAGCTCACGGTCAGGGGGCTTAGATCAGCCCCAGCATTTT
CASSRSGGLDQPQHF
>TRBV7-3|16|TRBD2|NA|TRBJ2-3
TGTGCCAGCAGCCCGTTAGCGGGGGCAGGCACAGATACGCAGTATTTT
CASSPLAGAGTDTQYF
>TRBV18|15|NA|medium-sized|TRBJ2-7
TGTGCCAGCTCACCAAGGCAGGGGGGCCCCTACGAGCAGTACTTC
CASSPRQGGPYEQYF